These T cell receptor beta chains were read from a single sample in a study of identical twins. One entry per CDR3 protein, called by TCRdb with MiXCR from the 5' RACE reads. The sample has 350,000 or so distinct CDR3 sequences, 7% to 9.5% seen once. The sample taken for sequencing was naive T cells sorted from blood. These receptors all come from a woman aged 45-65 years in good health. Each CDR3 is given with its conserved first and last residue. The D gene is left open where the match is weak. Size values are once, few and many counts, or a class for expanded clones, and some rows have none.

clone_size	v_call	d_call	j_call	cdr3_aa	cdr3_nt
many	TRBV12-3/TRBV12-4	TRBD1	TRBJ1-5	CASNDRGSDQPQHF	TGTGCCAGCAATGACAGGGGATCGGATCAGCCCCAGCATTTT
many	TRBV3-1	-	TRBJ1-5	CASRGRVNKVPQHF	TGTGCCAGCAGGGGGAGGGTGAACAAAGTGCCCCAGCATTTT
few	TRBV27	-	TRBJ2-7	CASSLFWGNYEQYF	TGTGCCAGCAGTTTATTCTGGGGGAACTACGAGCAGTACTTC
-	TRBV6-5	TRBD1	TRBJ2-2	CASSLTGAAGELFF	TGTGCCAGCAGCCTTACAGGGGCGGCCGGGGAGCTGTTTTTT
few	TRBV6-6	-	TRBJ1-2	CASSYGHQEPYGYTF	TGTGCCAGCAGTTACGGACACCAGGAACCCTATGGCTACACCTTC
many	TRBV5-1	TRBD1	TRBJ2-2	CASRGTVYTGELFF	TGCGCCAGCAGAGGGACAGTTTACACCGGGGAGCTGTTTTTT
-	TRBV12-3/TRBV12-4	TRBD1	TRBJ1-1	CASSRRQGNTEAFF	TGTGCCAGCAGTAGACGACAGGGGAACACTGAAGCTTTCTTT
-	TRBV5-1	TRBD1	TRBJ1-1	CASSLVAGGATEAFF	TGCGCCAGCAGCTTGGTGGCAGGGGGGGCGACTGAAGCTTTCTTT
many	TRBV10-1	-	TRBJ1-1	CASSELRSAEAFF	TGCGCCAGCAGTGAGCTACGGTCGGCTGAAGCTTTCTTT
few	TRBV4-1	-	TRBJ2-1	CASSQALYNEQFF	TGCGCCAGCAGCCAAGCTCTGTACAATGAGCAGTTCTTC
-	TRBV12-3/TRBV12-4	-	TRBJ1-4	CASSLLWGAAEKLFF	TGTGCCAGCAGTTTATTATGGGGGGCCGCTGAAAAACTGTTTTTT
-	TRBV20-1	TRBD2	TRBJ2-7	CSARDQGLAAPIHF	TGCAGTGCTAGAGATCAGGGACTAGCGGCACCGATCCACTTC
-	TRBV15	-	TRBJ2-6	CATSKNRHRLSGANVLTF	TGTGCCACCAGCAAGAATAGACATCGTCTATCTGGGGCCAACGTCCTGACTTTC
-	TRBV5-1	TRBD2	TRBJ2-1	CASSSSGLDNEQFF	TGCGCCAGCAGCTCCTCGGGACTAGACAATGAGCAGTTCTTC
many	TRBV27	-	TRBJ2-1	CASSTPLDNEQFF	TGTGCCAGCTCAACCCCCCTGGACAATGAGCAGTTCTTC
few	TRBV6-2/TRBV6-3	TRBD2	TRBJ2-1	CASSYDPGRAYNEQFF	TGTGCCAGCAGTTACGATCCCGGGAGGGCCTACAATGAGCAGTTCTTC
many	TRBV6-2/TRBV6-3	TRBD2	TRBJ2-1	CASRPTSGRQRSYNEQFF	TGTGCCAGCAGACCGACTAGCGGGAGGCAGCGCTCCTACAATGAGCAGTTCTTC
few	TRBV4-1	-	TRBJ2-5	CASSLVFMETQYF	TGCGCCAGCAGCCTAGTATTTATGGAGACCCAGTACTTC
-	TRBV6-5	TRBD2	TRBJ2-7	CASRTGGSLYEQYF	TGTGCCAGCCGGACCGGGGGGTCCCTCTACGAGCAGTACTTC
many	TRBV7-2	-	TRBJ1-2	CASSVVQGYGYTF	TGTGCCAGCAGCGTGGTCCAGGGGTATGGCTACACCTTC
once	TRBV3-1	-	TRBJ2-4	CASSQDGLAENIQYF	TGTGCCAGCAGCCAAGATGGGCTCGCCGAGAACATTCAGTACTTC
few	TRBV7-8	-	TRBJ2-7	CASRRSSSYEQYF	TGTGCCAGCCGCCGGAGTAGCTCCTACGAGCAGTACTTC
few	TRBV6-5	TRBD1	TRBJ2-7	CASSYSQGDDEQYF	TGTGCCAGCAGTTACTCCCAGGGGGACGACGAGCAGTACTTC
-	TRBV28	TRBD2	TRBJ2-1	CASSGTSGRTYNEQFF	TGTGCCAGCAGTGGGACTAGCGGGAGGACCTACAATGAGCAGTTCTTC
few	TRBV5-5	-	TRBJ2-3	CASSHLREYADTQYF	TGTGCCAGCAGCCACCTAAGGGAGTACGCAGATACGCAGTATTTT
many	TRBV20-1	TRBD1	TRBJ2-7	CSATRGRGYEQYF	TGCAGTGCAACTAGGGGGCGAGGTTACGAGCAGTACTTC
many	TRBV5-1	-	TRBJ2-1	CASSFWVGDNEQFF	TGCGCCAGCAGCTTTTGGGTGGGTGACAATGAGCAGTTCTTC
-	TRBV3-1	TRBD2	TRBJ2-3	CASTSGMTQYF	TGTGCCAGCACGAGCGGGATGACGCAGTATTTT
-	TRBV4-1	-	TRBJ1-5	CASSHEWYSNQPQHF	TGCGCCAGCAGCCACGAGTGGTATAGCAATCAGCCCCAGCATTTT
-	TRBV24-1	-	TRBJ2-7	CATSEGTPPYEQYF	TGTGCCACCAGTGAAGGGACACCACCCTACGAGCAGTACTTC
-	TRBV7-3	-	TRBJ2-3	CASSLRGSGENTQYF	TGTGCCAGCAGCTTAAGGGGGAGCGGTGAGAATACGCAGTATTTT
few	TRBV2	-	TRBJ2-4	CASIGAEKNIQYF	TGTGCCAGCATCGGGGCAGAAAAAAACATTCAGTACTTC
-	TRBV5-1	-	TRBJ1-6	CASSLVGSSYNSPLHF	TGCGCCAGCAGCTTGGTCGGAAGCTCCTATAATTCACCCCTCCACTTT
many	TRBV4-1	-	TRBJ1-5	CASSPYNGQPQHF	TGCGCCAGCAGCCCCTATAACGGTCAGCCCCAGCATTTT
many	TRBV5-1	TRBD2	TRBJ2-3	CASSSLTSGITDTQYF	TGCGCCAGCAGCTCTCTGACTAGCGGGATCACAGATACGCAGTATTTT
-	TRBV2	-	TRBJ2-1	CASRVEVPLYNEQFF	TGTGCCAGCAGAGTGGAGGTCCCTCTTTACAATGAGCAGTTCTTC
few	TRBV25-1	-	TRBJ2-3	CASSELGRGTDTQYF	TGTGCCAGCAGTGAATTGGGACGGGGAACAGATACGCAGTATTTT
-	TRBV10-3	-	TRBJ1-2	CAISELTLTNYGYTF	TGTGCCATCAGTGAGTTGACATTAACTAACTATGGCTACACCTTC
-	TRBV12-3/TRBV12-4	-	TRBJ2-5	CASSLGVGGSETQYF	TGTGCCAGCAGTTTGGGGGTAGGAGGGTCGGAGACCCAGTACTTC
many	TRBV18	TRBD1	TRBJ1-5	CASSPTGVQPQHF	TGTGCCAGCTCACCCACAGGGGTCCAGCCCCAGCATTTT
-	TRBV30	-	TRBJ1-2	CAWSNSKNYGYTF	TGTGCCTGGAGTAACAGCAAGAACTATGGCTACACCTTC
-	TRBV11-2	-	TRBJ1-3	CASSLTPGIQGPGNTIYF	TGTGCCAGCAGCCTGACCCCGGGGATTCAAGGCCCTGGAAACACCATATATTTT
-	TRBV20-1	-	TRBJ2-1	CSARDRAAASYNEQFF	TGCAGTGCTAGAGATCGGGCAGCGGCCTCCTACAATGAGCAGTTCTTC
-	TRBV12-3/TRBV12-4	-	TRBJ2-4	CASRPTGYMAKNIQYF	TGTGCCAGCAGGCCTACAGGGTATATGGCCAAAAACATTCAGTACTTC
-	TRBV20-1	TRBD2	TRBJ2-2	CSALTTSGRVNTGELFF	TGCAGTGCTCTTACGACTAGCGGGAGGGTTAACACCGGGGAGCTGTTTTTT
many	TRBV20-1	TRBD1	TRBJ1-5	CSAGGQADQPQHF	TGCAGTGCTGGGGGACAGGCGGATCAGCCCCAGCATTTT
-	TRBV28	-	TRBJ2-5	CASSPTGGGETQYF	TGTGCCAGCAGCCCTACCGGAGGAGGAGAGACCCAGTACTTC
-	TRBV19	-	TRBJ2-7	CASSIVAGRNSYEQYF	TGTGCCAGTAGTATAGTCGCGGGGAGGAACTCCTACGAGCAGTACTTC
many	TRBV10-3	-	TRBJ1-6	CAISESRRRNPDNSPLHF	TGTGCCATCAGTGAGTCTAGGAGACGGAATCCTGATAATTCACCCCTCCACTTT
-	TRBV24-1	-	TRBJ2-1	CATSGPSRNSSYNEQFF	TGTGCCACCAGTGGTCCATCTCGGAACAGCTCCTACAATGAGCAGTTCTTC
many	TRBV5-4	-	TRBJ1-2	CASSSHAYYGYTF	TGTGCCAGCAGCTCGCACGCCTACTATGGCTACACCTTC
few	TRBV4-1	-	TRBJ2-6	CASMGGKPSGANVLTF	TGCGCCAGCATGGGAGGAAAACCCTCTGGGGCCAACGTCCTGACTTTC
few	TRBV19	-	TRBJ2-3	CASREPRSADTQYF	TGTGCCAGTAGGGAACCGCGTAGTGCAGATACGCAGTATTTT
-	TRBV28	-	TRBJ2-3	CASSSRDKLTDTQYF	TGTGCCAGCAGCTCCCGGGACAAACTCACAGATACGCAGTATTTT
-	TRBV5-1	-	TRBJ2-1	CASSPPSPATYNEQFF	TGCGCCAGCAGCCCACCAAGCCCGGCCACCTACAATGAGCAGTTCTTC
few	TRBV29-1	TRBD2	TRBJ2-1	CSVKLAGIYNEQFF	TGCAGCGTGAAACTAGCGGGGATTTACAATGAGCAGTTCTTC